What follows is one TCR beta chain and its context. This sample stems from a study of technical replicates of blood from a few donors. This CDR3 comprises 15 residues. V lost 5 bases, J lost 3 bases, and 7 bases stayed unmatched. The germline V gene encodes CDR1 SGHNT and CDR2 YENEEA. Some clones are missing from TCRdb's copy, which holds only in-frame ones; the method was immunoSEQ multiplex PCR. The repertoire consists of around 69,000 clones, with approximately 97% occurring once and the leading ten covering approximately 0.21%. The receptor comes from a human donor in good health. The chain combines TRBV11-3 with TRBJ2-1; 7 bases fit TRBD2. Sequenced sample: T cells isolated from PBMCs. The CDR3 DNA is TGTGCCAGCAGCCCGGGGAGCGGGGTCTACAATGAGCAGTTCTTC. It codes for CASSPGSGVYNEQFF.